The T cell receptor (beta chain) described here comes from a study of T cell repertoires in cytomegalovirus infection. Study information: Public TCR beta signatures indicated both CMV infection and matching HLA type.

TCRdb passed the reads through MiXCR, listing each CDR3 protein once. The table lists 200,000 or so distinct CDR3 sequences, roughly a fifth of them singletons. In the case of this clonotype: Its specificity is not known.

Regarding the study as a whole: The study identified carriers of CMV plus the relevant HLA from cumulative public TCR beta family frequency. The ex vivo response was dominated by HLA-C-restricted CMV-specific TCR beta clonotypes.

From germline, CDR1 is WSHSY and CDR2 SAAADI. The CDR3 runs to 15 residues. Trimming shortened V by 10 bases and J by 5 bases, and 23 bases separated the two germline ends. The TCR originated in a human donor in good health (CMV status not recorded). Some clones in this sample may be carry-over from other donors' samples. The chain is built from TRBV10-2 and TRBJ1-1, with D perhaps TRBD1 (5 bases). The sequenced material came from PBMCs. The CDR3 DNA reads as TGCGCCACCTCCCCTCTGGGGGGTGAGGGTACTGAAGCTTTCTTT. This encodes CATSPLGGEGTEAFF.